This entry is about one T cell receptor (delta chain). The likely explanation is a read error, given a far larger clone one base away. TCRdb re-identified clones in the reads via CATT. The sample includes around 9,700 delta-chain clones, 20% to 25% of them seen just once. These data are taken from a study of gamma-delta chains in newborns, infants, children. Study information: Microbial exposure reportedly drives polyclonal innate γδ T cell expansion after birth.

Per the germline V gene, CDR1 is GEAIGNYY and CDR2 is EKD. CDR3 length: 18 residues. V and J are TRDV2 and TRDJ1; 8 bases fit TRDD3. The source material was blood. The source of this sequence is a child who was a newborn, infant or young child, either healthy, febrile or measles-vaccinated (not recorded which). CDR3 sequence reads: CARDPLAGGGSDTDKLIF. The CDR3 region has the DNA TGTGCCCGTGACCCTCTAGCGGGTGGGGGATCCGACACCGATAAACTCATCTTT.